The source of this T cell receptor beta chain is a study of shared clonotypes between healthy human individuals. Assay runs were performed at deep level. Original methodology: ImmunoSEQ supplied junction-only sequences lacking quality scores, so filtering was different. The protocol was immunoSEQ multiplex PCR, while the TCRdb copy is restricted to in-frame clones and leaves out a portion. V and J calls and clone size are copied from that table; D and trimming were computed from the DNA. The sample consists of about 710,000 clones, 72% of them appearing once. Trimming cost V 6 bases and J 7 bases, with 15 bases left between them. Germline CDR1 LNHDA, CDR2 SQIVND (reference sequence). This CDR3 has 13 residues.

The receptor was isolated from a woman in her 30s in good health. The V call is TRBV19, the J call TRBJ1-2, with D maybe TRBD1 (5 bases). The sequenced sample consisted of memory CD4+ T cells sorted from blood. Subset in this sample: CD45RA-negative fraction. CDR3 bases: TGTGCCAGTAGAGACACTGGGACGCGTGGCTACACCTTC. It encodes CASRDTGTRGYTF.